This TCR beta chain stems from a study of T-cell memory formation after mild COVID-19. Study conclusions and caveats: Later expanders leaned CD4+, whereas day 15 to 85 contracting clones were balanced CD4/CD8. For second-wave clones that peaked at day 37, SARS-CoV-2 specificity went unverified. CD4+ contracting clones lay mainly in CM and EM, CD8+ ones in EMRA.

TCR alpha and TCR beta cDNA libraries carrying sample barcodes and UMIs were produced by 5'RACE using constant-segment primers. TCRdb called the 5' RACE reads again in MiXCR, with one record for every CDR3 protein. The data hold approximately 240,000 distinct CDR3 sequences, with 16% observed a single time. CDR1 is SGHTA and CDR2 is FQGNSA in the germline V gene. The CDR3 totals 15 residues. Trimming removed 3 bases at V and 8 bases at J, with 17 bases between. Details on this clonotype: Its antigen is unidentified.

Material: PBMCs or a T cell subset sorted from them (not recorded which). The sequence was collected from a man between 18 and 29 years old who had mild COVID-19 (a few samples of this study predate the infection). Cell type and time point are not known. This chain uses TRBV7-2 with TRBJ1-5; tentative D call: TRBD1 (5 bases). CDR3 coding DNA: TGTGCCAGCAGCTTTGGGGGGACGATATTAAAGCCCCAGCATTTT. Its protein product is CASSFGGTILKPQHF.